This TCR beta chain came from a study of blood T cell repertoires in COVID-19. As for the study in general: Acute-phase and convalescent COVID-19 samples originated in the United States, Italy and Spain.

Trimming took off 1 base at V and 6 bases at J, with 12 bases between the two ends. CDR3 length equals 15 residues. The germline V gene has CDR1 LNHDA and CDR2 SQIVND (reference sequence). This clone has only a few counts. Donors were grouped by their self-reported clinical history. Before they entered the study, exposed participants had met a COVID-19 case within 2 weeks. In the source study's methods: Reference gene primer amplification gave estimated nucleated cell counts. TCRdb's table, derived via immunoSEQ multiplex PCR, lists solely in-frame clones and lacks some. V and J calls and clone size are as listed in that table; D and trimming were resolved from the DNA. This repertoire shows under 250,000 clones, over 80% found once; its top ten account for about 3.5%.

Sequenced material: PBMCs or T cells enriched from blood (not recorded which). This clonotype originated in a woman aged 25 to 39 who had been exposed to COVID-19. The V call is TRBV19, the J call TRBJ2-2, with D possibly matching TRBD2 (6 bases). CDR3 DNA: TGTGCCAGTAGTATAGCCCAGGGAGGCGCCGGGGAGCTGTTTTTT. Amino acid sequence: CASSIAQGGAGELFF.